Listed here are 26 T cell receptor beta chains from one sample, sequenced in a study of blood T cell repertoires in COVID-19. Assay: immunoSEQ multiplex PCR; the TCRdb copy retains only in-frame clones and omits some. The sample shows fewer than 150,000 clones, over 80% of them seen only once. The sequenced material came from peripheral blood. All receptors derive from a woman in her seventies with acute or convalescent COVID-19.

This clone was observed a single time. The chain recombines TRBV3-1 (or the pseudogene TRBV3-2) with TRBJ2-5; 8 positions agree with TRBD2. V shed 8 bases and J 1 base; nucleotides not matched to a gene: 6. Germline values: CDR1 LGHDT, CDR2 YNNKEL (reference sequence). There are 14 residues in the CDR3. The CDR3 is CASLRGGIQETQYF. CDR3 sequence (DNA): TGTGCCAGCTTACGGGGGGGCATCCAAGAGACCCAGTACTTC.

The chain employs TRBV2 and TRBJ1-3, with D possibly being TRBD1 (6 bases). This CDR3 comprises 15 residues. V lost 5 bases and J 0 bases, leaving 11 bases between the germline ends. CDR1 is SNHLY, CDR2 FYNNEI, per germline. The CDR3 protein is CASSTTGLSGNTIYF. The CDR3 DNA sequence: TGTGCCAGCAGTACTACAGGGCTCTCTGGAAACACCATATATTTT.

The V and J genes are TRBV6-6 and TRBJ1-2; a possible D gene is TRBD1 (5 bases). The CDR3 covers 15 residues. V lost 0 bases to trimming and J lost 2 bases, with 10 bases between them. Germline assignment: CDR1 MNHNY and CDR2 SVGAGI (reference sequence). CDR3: CASSYSNGGNYGYTF. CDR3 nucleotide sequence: TGTGCCAGCAGTTACTCTAATGGGGGGAACTATGGCTACACCTTC.

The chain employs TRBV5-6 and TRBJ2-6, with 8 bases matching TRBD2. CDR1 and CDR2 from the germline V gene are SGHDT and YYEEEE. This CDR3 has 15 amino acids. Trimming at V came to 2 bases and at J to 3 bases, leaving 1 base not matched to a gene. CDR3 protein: CASSLSGGGANVLTF. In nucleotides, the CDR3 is TGTGCCAGCAGCTTAAGCGGGGGTGGGGCCAACGTCCTGACTTTC.

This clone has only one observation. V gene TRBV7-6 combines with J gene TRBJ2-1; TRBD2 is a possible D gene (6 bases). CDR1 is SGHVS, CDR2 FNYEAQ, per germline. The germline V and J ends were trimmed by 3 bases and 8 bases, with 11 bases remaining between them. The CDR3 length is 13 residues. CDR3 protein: CASSFRGWDEQFF. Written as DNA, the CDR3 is TGTGCCAGCAGCTTCCGGGGGTGGGATGAGCAGTTCTTC.

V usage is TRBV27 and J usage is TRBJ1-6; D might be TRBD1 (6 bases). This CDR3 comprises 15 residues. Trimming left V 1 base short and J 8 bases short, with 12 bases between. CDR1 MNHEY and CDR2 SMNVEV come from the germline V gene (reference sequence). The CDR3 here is CASSLWGTSDSPLHF. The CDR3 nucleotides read TGTGCCAGCAGTTTATGGGGGACATCGGATTCACCCCTCCACTTT.

This CDR3 is CASAGGYSNQPQHF. The CDR3 nucleotides read TGTGCCAGCGCGGGGGGGTATAGCAATCAGCCCCAGCATTTT. J is TRBJ1-5 and V is TRBV25-1, with D tentatively TRBD1 (5 bases). The CDR3 length is 14 residues. V dropped 8 bases and J dropped 0 bases, with 11 bases sitting between them. The germline CDR1 and CDR2 sequences are MGHDK and SYGVNS.

The CDR3 sequence is CASNPIGRRETQYF. CDR3 sequence (DNA): TGTGCCAGCAATCCCATAGGGAGGCGAGAGACCCAGTACTTC. The genes are TRBV27 and TRBJ2-5, with D possibly matching TRBD2 (6 bases). Per germline, CDR1 MNHEY and CDR2 SMNVEV (reference sequence). V was cut by 7 bases and J by 4 bases, with 16 bases left in between. This CDR3 region has 14 residues.

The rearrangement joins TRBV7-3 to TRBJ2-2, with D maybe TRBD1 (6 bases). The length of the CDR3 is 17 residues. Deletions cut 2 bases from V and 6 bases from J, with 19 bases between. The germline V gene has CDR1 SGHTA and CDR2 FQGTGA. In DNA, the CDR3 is TGTGCCAGCAGCTTATGGTCTAGGCAGGGGAGACCCGGGGAGCTGTTTTTT. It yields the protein CASSLWSRQGRPGELFF.

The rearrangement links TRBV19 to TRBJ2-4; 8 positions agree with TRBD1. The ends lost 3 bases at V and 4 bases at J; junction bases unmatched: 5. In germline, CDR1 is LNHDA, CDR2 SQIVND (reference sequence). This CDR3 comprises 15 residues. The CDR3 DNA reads TGTGCCAGTAGTATGGGGCAGGGGGCGAAAAACATTCAGTACTTC. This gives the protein CASSMGQGAKNIQYF.

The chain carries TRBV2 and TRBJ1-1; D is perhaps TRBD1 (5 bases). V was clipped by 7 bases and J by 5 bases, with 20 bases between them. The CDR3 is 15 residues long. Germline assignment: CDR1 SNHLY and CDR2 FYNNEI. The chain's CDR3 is CASTGGVGAGTEAFF. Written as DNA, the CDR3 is TGTGCCAGCACCGGGGGGGTCGGGGCCGGAACTGAAGCTTTCTTT.

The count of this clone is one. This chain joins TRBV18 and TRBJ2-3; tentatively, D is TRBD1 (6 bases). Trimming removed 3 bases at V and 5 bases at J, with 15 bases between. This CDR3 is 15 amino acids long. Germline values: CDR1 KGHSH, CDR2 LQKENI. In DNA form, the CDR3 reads TGTGCCAGCTCACCGGAGACAGGCGCGGGAGATACGCAGTATTTT. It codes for CASSPETGAGDTQYF.

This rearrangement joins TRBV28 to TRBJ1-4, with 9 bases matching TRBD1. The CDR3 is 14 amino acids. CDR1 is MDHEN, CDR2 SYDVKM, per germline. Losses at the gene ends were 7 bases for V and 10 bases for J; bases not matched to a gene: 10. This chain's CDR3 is CASTLTGGGVKLFF. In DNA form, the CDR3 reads TGTGCCAGCACCCTGACAGGGGGTGGAGTAAAACTGTTTTTT.

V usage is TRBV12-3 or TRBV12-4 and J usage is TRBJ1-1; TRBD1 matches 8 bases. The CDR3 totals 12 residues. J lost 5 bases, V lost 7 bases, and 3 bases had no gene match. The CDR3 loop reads CASTTGGTEAFF. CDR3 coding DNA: TGTGCCAGCACCACAGGGGGGACTGAAGCTTTCTTT.

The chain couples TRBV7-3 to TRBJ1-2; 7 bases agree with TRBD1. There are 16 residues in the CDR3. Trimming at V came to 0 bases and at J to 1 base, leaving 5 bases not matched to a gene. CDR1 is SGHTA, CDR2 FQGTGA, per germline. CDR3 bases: TGTGCCAGCAGCTTAACAGGGGGCGCAGATAACTATGGCTACACCTTC. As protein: CASSLTGGADNYGYTF.

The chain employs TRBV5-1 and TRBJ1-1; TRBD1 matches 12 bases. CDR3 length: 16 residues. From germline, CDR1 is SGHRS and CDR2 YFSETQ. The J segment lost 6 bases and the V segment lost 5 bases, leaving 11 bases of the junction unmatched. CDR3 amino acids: CASRSPGTGGSAEAFF. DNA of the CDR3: TGCGCCAGCAGATCTCCCGGGACAGGGGGCTCAGCTGAAGCTTTCTTT.

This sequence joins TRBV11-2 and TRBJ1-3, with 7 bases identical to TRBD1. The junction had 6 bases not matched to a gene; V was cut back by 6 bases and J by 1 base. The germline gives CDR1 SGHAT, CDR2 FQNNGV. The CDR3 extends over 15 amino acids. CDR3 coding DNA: TGTGCCAGCAGTTTCCAGGGGGTTTCTGGAAACACCATATATTTT. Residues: CASSFQGVSGNTIYF.

As DNA, the CDR3 is TGTGCCAGCAGAGGGGCTTCCCCCACAGATACGCAGTATTTT. It is translated as CASRGASPTDTQYF. This chain connects TRBV28 to TRBJ2-3; a possible D gene is TRBD1 (5 bases). This CDR3 region has 14 residues. In germline, CDR1 is MDHEN, CDR2 SYDVKM. V was trimmed by 6 bases and J by 2 bases, leaving 12 bases between them.

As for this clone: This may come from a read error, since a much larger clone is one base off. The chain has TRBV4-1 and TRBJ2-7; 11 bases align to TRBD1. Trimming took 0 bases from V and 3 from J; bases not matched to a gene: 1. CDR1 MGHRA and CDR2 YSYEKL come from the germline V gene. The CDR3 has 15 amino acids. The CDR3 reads CASSQDGTGGYEQYF. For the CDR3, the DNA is TGCGCCAGCAGCCAAGATGGGACAGGGGGCTACGAGCAGTACTTC.

The CDR3 nucleotides are TGTGCCAGCAGGCAGGGTGCTCAAGAGACCCAGTACTTC. Its protein product is CASRQGAQETQYF. The chain uses TRBV6-6 and TRBJ2-5, with TRBD1 as a possible D gene (5 bases). There are 13 residues in the CDR3. Germline V gives CDR1 MNHNY, CDR2 SVGAGI (reference sequence). V lost 6 bases and J lost 2, with 10 bases in between.

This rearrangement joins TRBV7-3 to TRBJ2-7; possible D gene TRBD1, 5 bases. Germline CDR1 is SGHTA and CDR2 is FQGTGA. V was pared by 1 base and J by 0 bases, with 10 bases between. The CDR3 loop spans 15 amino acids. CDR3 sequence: CASSLNGASSYEQYF. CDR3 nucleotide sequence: TGTGCCAGCAGCTTAAATGGGGCCTCCTCCTACGAGCAGTACTTC.

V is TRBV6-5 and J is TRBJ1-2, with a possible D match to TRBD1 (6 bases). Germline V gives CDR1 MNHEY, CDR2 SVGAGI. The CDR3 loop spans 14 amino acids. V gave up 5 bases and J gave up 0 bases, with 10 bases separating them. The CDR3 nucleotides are TGTGCCAGCAGTAGACAGGTACCTAACTATGGCTACACCTTC. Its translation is CASSRQVPNYGYTF.

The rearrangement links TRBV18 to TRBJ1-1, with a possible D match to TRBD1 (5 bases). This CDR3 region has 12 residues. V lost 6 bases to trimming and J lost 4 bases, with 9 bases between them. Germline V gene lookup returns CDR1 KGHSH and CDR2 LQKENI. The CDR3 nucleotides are TGTGCCAGCTCTCCGGACACCACTGAAGCTTTCTTT. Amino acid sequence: CASSPDTTEAFF.

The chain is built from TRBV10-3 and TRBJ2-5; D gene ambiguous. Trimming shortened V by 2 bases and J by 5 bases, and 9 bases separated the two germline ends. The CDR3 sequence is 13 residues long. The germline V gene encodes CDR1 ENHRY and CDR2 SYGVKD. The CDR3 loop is CAISEDSRETQYF. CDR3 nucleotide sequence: TGTGCCATCAGTGAGGATTCCCGGGAGACCCAGTACTTC.

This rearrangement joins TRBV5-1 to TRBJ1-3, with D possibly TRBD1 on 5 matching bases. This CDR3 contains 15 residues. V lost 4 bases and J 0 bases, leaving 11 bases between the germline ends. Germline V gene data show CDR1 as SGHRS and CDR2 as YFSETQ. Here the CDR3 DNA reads TGCGCCAGCAGCCTGGAGGGGTCCTCTGGAAACACCATATATTTT. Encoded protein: CASSLEGSSGNTIYF. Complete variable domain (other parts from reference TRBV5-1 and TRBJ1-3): KAGVTQTPRYLIKTRGQQVTLSCSPISGHRSVSWYQQTPGQGLQFLFEYFSETQRNKGNFPGRFSGRQFSNSRSEMNVSTLELGDSALYLCASSLEGSSGNTIYFGEGSWLTVV.

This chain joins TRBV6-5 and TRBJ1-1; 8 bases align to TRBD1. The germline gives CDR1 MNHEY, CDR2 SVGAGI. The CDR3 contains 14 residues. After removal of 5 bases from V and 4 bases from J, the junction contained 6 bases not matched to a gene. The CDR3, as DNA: TGTGCCAGCAGTCAGGACAGGGAAGGCACTGAAGCTTTCTTT. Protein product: CASSQDREGTEAFF.